This T cell receptor (beta chain) was observed in a study of T cells after posttransplantation cyclophosphamide. This CDR3 has 13 amino acids. Germline V lookup: CDR1 SEHNR, CDR2 FQNEAQ (reference sequence). Trimming took off 4 bases at V and 6 bases at J, with 12 bases between the two ends. Peripheral blood was collected from the related graft donor on the marrow donation day. Clones were read by immunoSEQ multiplex PCR, and TCRdb kept only the in-frame ones, dropping some. Recorded here are fewer than 40,000 clones, none singletons. In this sample, this clone turned up many times. The sequence came from a woman in her forties or fifties in good health and a related stem cell transplant donor. V and J are TRBV7-9 and TRBJ1-2; D might be TRBD1 (6 bases). Sequenced sample: PBMCs. In nucleotides, the CDR3 is TGTGCCAGCAGCTGGCGGAACAGGGATGGCTACACCTTC. Its translation: CASSWRNRDGYTF.